The T cell receptor beta chain described here comes from a study of T cells in Graves' hyperthyroidism and ophthalmopathy. This clonotype was found many times. Its matching antigen is unknown. Study-wide results and limits: Blood samples included most of the expanded thyroid clonotypes exceeding 0.001. Model output signaled ophthalmopathy a median approximately 6 months ahead of onset.

Newly diagnosed hyperthyroidism patients aged 18 to 65 years had disease lasting under 2 months. The investigators amplified TCR beta CDR3 regions from RNA transcripts. The TCR CDR3 first-round RT-PCR relied on the HTBI primer set. Via MiXCR, TCRdb re-called the multiplex PCR reads, giving one row per CDR3 protein. The sample lists about 420,000 distinct CDR3 sequences, more than 15% occurring once. CDR1 is GTSNPN, CDR2 SVGIG, per germline (reference sequence). The CDR3 is 14 residues long. Trimming at V came to 2 bases and at J to 7 bases, leaving 4 bases not matched to a gene. The receptor comes from a woman aged 18-29 years with Graves' hyperthyroidism. The chain uses TRBV30 and TRBJ2-7; 14 bases match TRBD2. The sample comprised blood. The CDR3 region is CAWSRGLAGEEQYF. CDR3 sequence (DNA): TGTGCCTGGAGTCGGGGACTAGCGGGAGAAGAGCAGTACTTC.